These T cell receptor beta chains were read from a single sample in a study of T cells in Graves' hyperthyroidism and ophthalmopathy. TCRdb recomputed calls from the multiplex PCR reads with MiXCR, one row per CDR3 protein. The sample records roughly 400,000 distinct CDR3 sequences, about 14% being singletons. The specimen was blood. The receptors come from a man over 45 with Graves' ophthalmopathy. Both conserved end residues are trimmed from each CDR3. Size is stated for part of the rows, as once, few or many counts, or as a class when the clone is expanded.

TRBV27 | few | ATASGGGTEQY
TRBV27 | many | ASSTQGSEKLF
TRBV5-8 | many | ASSPRGSYEQY
TRBV28 | many | ASSLATSGRRSQTQY
TRBV12-3/TRBV12-4 | many | ASSPNLSNEQF
TRBV30 | . | AWSASGPAYEQY
TRBV9 | many | ASSVAGTQYNEQF
TRBV28 | many | ASSMGQVYGYT
TRBV9 | . | ASSVGGSSGSLGEQY
TRBV27 | . | ASSPGTGGSEQY
TRBV10-3 | few | ASGGYQETQY
TRBV2 | many | ASSTVGNTEAF
TRBV12-3/TRBV12-4 | many | ASSPSPTGNNEQF
TRBV20-1 | . | SASGLAGRQETQY
TRBV9 | few | ASSVGDSTYEQY
TRBV9 | few | ASSDGVKETQY
TRBV28 | many | ASSKDGEVWEKLF
TRBV5-1 | many | ASSLEYNQPQH
TRBV11-3 | few | ASSLVAYDNEQF
TRBV28 | many | ASSPPTGNNEQF
TRBV5-4 | few | ASSLNPGNTGELF
TRBV7-9 | . | ASSFNRGLSYNEQF
TRBV29-1 | many | SANSETQY
TRBV6-2/TRBV6-3 | . | ASSDLANEQF